One sample yielded the 26 T cell receptor beta chains listed below, sequenced in a study of T cells in Graves' hyperthyroidism and ophthalmopathy. The CDR3 regions of TCR beta were amplified from RNA transcripts. Researchers ran a first-round RT-PCR on the TCR CDR3 using the HTBI primer set. MiXCR, run by TCRdb on the multiplex PCR reads, gives a single entry per CDR3 protein. The profile shows a few hundred thousand distinct CDR3 sequences, roughly an eighth of them singletons. Sequenced material: blood. The origin of the receptors is a woman between 18 and 29 years old with Graves' hyperthyroidism.

This clonotype was seen at least ten times. The chain joins TRBV27 to TRBJ2-7; 9 nucleotides align to TRBD2. Germline V CDR1 and CDR2: MNHEY, SMNVEV (reference sequence). The trim removed 2 bases at V and 6 bases at J, leaving 26 bases unmatched. The CDR3 contains 21 residues. The CDR3 bases are TGTGCCAGCAGTTTACTTTCCGGGGGTCGGGGTAGCGGGAGTAAGTCGGGCGAGCAGTACTTC. Its translation: CASSLLSGGRGSGSKSGEQYF.

V gene TRBV29-1 combines with J gene TRBJ2-3, with D perhaps TRBD2 (6 bases). The CDR3 consists of 13 residues. Germline V gene sequence: CDR1 SQVTM, CDR2 ANQGSEA. V lost 3 bases and J lost 4, with 11 bases in between. The CDR3 region is CSVDLGGADTQYF. In nucleotides, the CDR3 is TGCAGCGTTGATTTGGGGGGAGCAGATACGCAGTATTTT.

This clonotype was seen many times. The chain employs TRBV28 and TRBJ1-3, with 9 bases aligning to TRBD1. CDR1 MDHEN and CDR2 SYDVKM come from the germline V gene. V gave up 5 bases and J gave up 3 bases; unmatched junction bases: 2. The CDR3 covers 14 residues. The CDR3 here is CASSTGGLGNTIYF. CDR3 coding DNA: TGTGCCAGCAGTACAGGGGGCCTTGGAAACACCATATATTTT.

In its sample, this clonotype was seen a few times. The rearrangement uses TRBV6-5 and TRBJ1-2; D is perhaps TRBD1 (5 bases). The V and J ends lost 2 bases and 8 bases respectively, with 18 bases between them. CDR1 and CDR2 from the germline V gene are MNHEY and SVGAGI. The CDR3 loop spans 15 amino acids. CDR3 sequence reads: CASSYLTIGTSGYTF. The DNA for the CDR3 is TGTGCCAGCAGTTACCTTACGATCGGGACGAGCGGCTACACCTTC.

This clonotype was found a few times. The chain couples TRBV2 to TRBJ2-3, with no clear D. Germline V gene data show CDR1 as SNHLY and CDR2 as FYNNEI. The CDR3 consists of 14 residues. Trimming shortened V by 8 bases and J by 0 bases, and 12 bases separated the two germline ends. The CDR3, as DNA: TGTGCCAGCGTAAACGGACCGAGCACAGATACGCAGTATTTT. This codes for CASVNGPSTDTQYF.

In this sample, this clonotype turned up a few times. The chain uses TRBV20-1 and TRBJ1-5; D is perhaps TRBD1 (5 bases). The ends were cut back, 0 bases at V and 0 bases at J, with 12 bases in the middle. The CDR3 length is 16 residues. Germline V gene sequence: CDR1 DFQATT, CDR2 SNEGSKA (reference sequence). The CDR3 coding sequence is TGCAGTGCTAGAGATATGACAGCAAATAGCAATCAGCCCCAGCATTTT. Its translation: CSARDMTANSNQPQHF.

This clonotype was counted many times. The chain uses TRBV11-2 and TRBJ2-3; 11 nucleotides agree with TRBD1. Trimming took 5 bases from V and 5 from J; bases not matched to a gene: 9. Germline-derived CDR1 and CDR2 are SGHAT and FQNNGV. The CDR3 contains 16 residues. Here the CDR3 DNA reads TGTGCCAGCAGCCCAGGGGACAGGGGGAGGGTAGATACGCAGTATTTT. Encoded protein: CASSPGDRGRVDTQYF.

The chain links TRBV6-5 to TRBJ1-5; the D gene is possibly TRBD1 (5 bases). The V end was cut by 4 bases, the J end by 1 base, with 11 bases between. CDR3 size: 15 residues. Germline V lookup: CDR1 MNHEY, CDR2 SVGAGI. The CDR3, as DNA: TGTGCCAGCAGTTTTGGGGGACCGAGCAATCAGCCCCAGCATTTT. It translates to CASSFGGPSNQPQHF.

This chain links TRBV7-3 with TRBJ2-7; 9 bases agree with TRBD1. Trimming at V came to 0 bases and at J to 2 bases, leaving 5 bases not matched to a gene. This CDR3 is built from 16 residues. Germline-derived CDR1 and CDR2 are SGHTA and FQGTGA. The DNA of the CDR3 is TGTGCCAGCAGCTTAACCGGACAGGGGTCCCCCTACGAGCAGTACTTC. Translation: CASSLTGQGSPYEQYF.

This clonotype was detected ten times or more. This chain links TRBV5-6 with TRBJ1-2; tentative D call: TRBD1 (5 bases). CDR1 is SGHDT and CDR2 is YYEEEE in the germline V gene. The V and J ends lost 5 bases and 4 bases respectively, with 21 bases between them. The CDR3 consists of 16 residues. CDR3 DNA sequence: TGTGCCAGCAGAACAATTTTACCGGGACTGGGCTATGGCTACACCTTC. Amino acids: CASRTILPGLGYGYTF.

Many counts were recorded for this clonotype. The rearrangement uses TRBV7-2 and TRBJ2-7; D is possibly TRBD2 (6 bases). The ends were cut back, 3 bases at V and 6 bases at J, with 15 bases in the middle. The CDR3 has 14 residues. In germline, CDR1 is SGHTA, CDR2 FQGNSA. The CDR3 nucleotides read TGTGCCAGCAGCTTCGCGGTATCTAGCGTCGAGCAGTACTTC. Protein product: CASSFAVSSVEQYF.

This clonotype was detected many times. The chain combines TRBV27 with TRBJ2-2; D tentatively reads TRBD1 or TRBD2 (5 bases each). Trimming shortened V by 5 bases and J by 7 bases, and 20 bases separated the two germline ends. The CDR3 totals 16 residues. Germline V lookup: CDR1 MNHEY, CDR2 SMNVEV (reference sequence). The CDR3 loop is CASSAMFGRGGGELFF. CDR3 DNA sequence: TGTGCCAGCAGTGCTATGTTTGGCCGGGGCGGCGGGGAGCTGTTTTTT.

This clonotype has more than one count but fewer than ten. The J gene is TRBJ1-2, the V gene TRBV7-9, with D uncertain. Per germline, CDR1 SEHNR and CDR2 FQNEAQ (reference sequence). The V gene lost 3 bases and the J gene lost 5 bases, with 16 bases spanning the gap. CDR3 length equals 15 residues. This chain's CDR3 is CASSFDTLLVYGYTF. CDR3 coding DNA: TGTGCCAGCAGCTTTGACACCCTTCTGGTTTATGGCTACACCTTC.

This clonotype has only a few counts. The chain is built from TRBV10-3 and TRBJ2-1; the match to TRBD2 covers 11 bases. Germline lookup yields CDR1 ENHRY and CDR2 SYGVKD. Trimming removed 9 bases from V and 9 bases from J; junction bases left unmatched: 16. This CDR3 contains 16 residues. CDR3 region: CAISDRLAGKMGEQFF. In DNA form, the CDR3 reads TGTGCCATTTCTGATAGACTAGCGGGAAAAATGGGTGAGCAGTTCTTC.

The sample holds many counts of this clonotype. The chain employs TRBV12-3 or TRBV12-4 and TRBJ1-1, with a tentative D call TRBD1 (5 bases). V was cut by 8 bases and J by 0 bases, with 19 bases left in between. There are 16 residues in the CDR3. As DNA, the CDR3 is TGTGCCAGCGTCCCTCGGGACTTTGGGGTGAACACTGAAGCTTTCTTT. Translated, it gives CASVPRDFGVNTEAFF.

The CDR3 DNA reads TGTGCCAGCAGTAACAGGGTACGGGGGACTGAAGCTTTCTTT. Its translation is CASSNRVRGTEAFF. This chain links TRBV7-3 with TRBJ1-1, with a weak D call TRBD1 (6 bases). The CDR3 is made up of 14 amino acids. Germline CDR1 SGHTA, CDR2 FQGTGA. V was clipped by 6 bases and J by 5 bases, with 16 bases between them. Complete variable domain (other parts from reference TRBV7-3 and TRBJ1-1): GAGVSQTPSNKVTEKGKYVELRCDPISGHTALYWYRQSLGQGPEFLIYFQGTGAADDSGLPNDRFFAVRPEGSVSTLKIQRTERGDSAVYLCASSNRVRGTEAFFGQGTRLTVV.

The chain carries TRBV19 and TRBJ1-5; 11 bases line up with TRBD1. Germline-derived CDR1 and CDR2 are LNHDA and SQIVND (reference sequence). This CDR3 is built from 15 residues. Trimming removed 5 bases from V and 4 bases from J; junction bases left unmatched: 4. The CDR3 here is CASSADRGRNQPQHF. The CDR3 DNA reads TGTGCCAGTAGTGCGGACAGGGGGCGGAATCAGCCCCAGCATTTT.

This clonotype was counted many times. The chain is built from TRBV28 and TRBJ2-1; 10 bases fit TRBD2. CDR3 size: 13 residues. The trim removed 10 bases at V and 7 bases at J, leaving 7 bases unmatched. Per the germline V gene, CDR1 is MDHEN and CDR2 is SYDVKM. CDR3 coding DNA: TGTGCCACCTTAAGCGGGGGGGGGAATGAGCAGTTCTTC. Translation: CATLSGGGNEQFF.

There are many counts of this clonotype. The V and J genes are TRBV28 and TRBJ2-7; a weak D match, TRBD2 (5 bases). V was pared by 7 bases and J by 2 bases, with 15 bases between. In germline, CDR1 is MDHEN, CDR2 SYDVKM. The CDR3 runs to 14 residues. The CDR3 reads CASTPGSLPYEQYF. For the CDR3, the DNA is TGTGCCAGCACCCCGGGGAGTCTTCCCTACGAGCAGTACTTC.

The chain joins TRBV28 to TRBJ2-5; TRBD1 aligns across 8 bases. The CDR3 sequence is 13 residues long. CDR1 and CDR2 from the germline V gene are MDHEN and SYDVKM. V lost 11 bases and J lost 4; bases outside the gene matches: 9. CDR3 sequence reads: CASRQGRRETQYF. The CDR3 region has the DNA TGTGCCTCAAGACAGGGGAGGCGAGAGACCCAGTACTTC.

This chain uses TRBV19 with TRBJ1-4; no reliable D call. The germline V and J ends were trimmed by 4 bases and 0 bases, with 12 bases remaining between them. The CDR3 is 16 amino acids. The germline V gene encodes CDR1 LNHDA and CDR2 SQIVND (reference sequence). The CDR3 spells CASSRGQAATNEKLFF. The CDR3 DNA is TGTGCCAGTAGTAGAGGGCAGGCAGCAACTAATGAAAAACTGTTTTTT.

This clonotype was found many times. The genes are TRBV28 and TRBJ2-7; perhaps TRBD1 as D (7 bases). Germline V gene sequence: CDR1 MDHEN, CDR2 SYDVKM. The CDR3 length is 13 residues. The ends were cut back, 5 bases at V and 3 bases at J, with 11 bases in the middle. The CDR3 is CASSGGGSYEQYF. The DNA of the CDR3 is TGTGCCAGCAGTGGAGGGGGCAGCTACGAGCAGTACTTC. The whole variable domain, filled in from reference TRBV28 and TRBJ2-7, reads DVKVTQSSRYLVKRTGEKVFLECVQDMDHENMFWYRQDPGLGLRLIYFSYDVKMKEKGDIPEGYSVSREKKERFSLILESASTNQTSMYLCASSGGGSYEQYFGPGTRLTVT.

The chain employs TRBV5-1 and TRBJ2-1; weak D call: TRBD1 (6 bases). The CDR3 is made up of 14 amino acids. V shed 2 bases and J shed 9 bases, with 15 bases lying between them. Germline V gives CDR1 SGHRS, CDR2 YFSETQ. In DNA form, the CDR3 reads TGCGCCAGCAGCTTCCCAACAGGGTCTGGTGAGCAGTTCTTC. This sequence encodes CASSFPTGSGEQFF.

In this sample, this clonotype turned up a few times. The chain uses TRBV12-5 and TRBJ2-1, with unresolved D. The germline V and J ends were trimmed by 4 bases and 7 bases, with 14 bases remaining between them. CDR3 size: 14 residues. The V gene's germline CDR1 is LGHNT and CDR2 FRNRAP. The CDR3 bases are TGTGCTAGTGGTTCAGTTTACGAGAGGAATGAGCAGTTCTTC. This sequence encodes CASGSVYERNEQFF. The complete variable domain, with remaining parts taken from reference TRBV12-5 and TRBJ2-1, reads DARVTQTPRHKVTEMGQEVTMRCQPILGHNTVFWYRQTMMQGLELLAYFRNRAPLDDSGMPKDRFSAEMPDATLATLKIQPSEPRDSAVYFCASGSVYERNEQFFGPGTRLTVL.

There are many counts of this clonotype. The chain has TRBV3-1 and TRBJ1-5; a weak D match, TRBD1 (5 bases). This CDR3 spans 14 amino acids. V gave up 3 bases and J gave up 5 bases, with 11 bases separating them. Germline values: CDR1 LGHDT, CDR2 YNNKEL (reference sequence). CDR3 amino acids: CASSQDKAYQPQHF. CDR3 bases: TGTGCCAGCAGCCAGGACAAAGCCTATCAGCCCCAGCATTTT.

There are a few counts of this clonotype. The chain joins TRBV19 to TRBJ1-1, with D uncertain. Trimming stripped 1 base from V and 4 bases from J, with 7 bases between. There are 13 residues in the CDR3. The germline gives CDR1 LNHDA, CDR2 SQIVND (reference sequence). The DNA for the CDR3 is TGTGCCAGTAGTATAGCAGCGAGCACTGAAGCTTTCTTT. The encoded protein is CASSIAASTEAFF.